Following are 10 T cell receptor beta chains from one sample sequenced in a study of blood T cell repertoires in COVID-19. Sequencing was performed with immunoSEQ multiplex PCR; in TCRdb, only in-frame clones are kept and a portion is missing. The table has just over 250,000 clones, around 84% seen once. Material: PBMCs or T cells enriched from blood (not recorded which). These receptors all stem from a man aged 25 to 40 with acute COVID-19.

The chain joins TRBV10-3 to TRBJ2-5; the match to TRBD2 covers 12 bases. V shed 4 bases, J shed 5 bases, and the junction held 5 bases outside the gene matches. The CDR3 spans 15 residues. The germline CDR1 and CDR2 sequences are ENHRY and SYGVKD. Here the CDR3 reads CAISAITSGGETQYF. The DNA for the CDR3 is TGTGCCATCAGTGCCATTACTAGCGGGGGGGAGACCCAGTACTTC.

The CDR3, as DNA: TGTGCCAGTAGCGACAGGGGAGGAAGTGAAAAACTGTTTTTT. Its translation is CASSDRGGSEKLFF. V gene TRBV19 combines with J gene TRBJ1-4; 8 nucleotides agree with TRBD1. This CDR3 is 14 amino acids long. Germline V lookup: CDR1 LNHDA, CDR2 SQIVND (reference sequence). V lost 6 bases to trimming and J lost 7 bases; unmatched junction nucleotides: 7.

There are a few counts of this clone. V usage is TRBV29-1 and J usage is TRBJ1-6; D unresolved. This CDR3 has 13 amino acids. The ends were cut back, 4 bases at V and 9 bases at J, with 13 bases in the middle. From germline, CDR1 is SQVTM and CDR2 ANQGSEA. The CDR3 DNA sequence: TGCAGCGTTGGAGCCGGGGTTGGTTCACCCCTCCACTTT. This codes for CSVGAGVGSPLHF.

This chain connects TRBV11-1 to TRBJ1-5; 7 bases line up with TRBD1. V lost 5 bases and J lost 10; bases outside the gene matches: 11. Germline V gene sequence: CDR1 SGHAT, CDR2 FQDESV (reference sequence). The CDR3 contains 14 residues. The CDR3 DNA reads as TGTGCCAGCAGCAAGGGGCTACAGGGGTACCCCCAGCATTTT. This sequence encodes CASSKGLQGYPQHF. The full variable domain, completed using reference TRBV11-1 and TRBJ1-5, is EAEVAQSPRYKITEKSQAVAFWCDPISGHATLYWYRQILGQGPELLVQFQDESVVDDSQLPKDRFSAERLKGVDSTLKIQPAELGDSAMYLCASSKGLQGYPQHFGDGTRLSIL.

The CDR3: CASSLSLAGVTQYF. CDR3 nucleotide sequence: TGTGCCAGCAGTTTGAGCCTAGCGGGGGTAACGCAGTATTTT. The V and J genes are TRBV6-5 and TRBJ2-3, with 10 bases lining up with TRBD2. This CDR3 spans 14 amino acids. With V trimmed by 4 bases and J by 9 bases, 7 bases remained unmatched. Germline V lookup: CDR1 MNHEY, CDR2 SVGAGI.

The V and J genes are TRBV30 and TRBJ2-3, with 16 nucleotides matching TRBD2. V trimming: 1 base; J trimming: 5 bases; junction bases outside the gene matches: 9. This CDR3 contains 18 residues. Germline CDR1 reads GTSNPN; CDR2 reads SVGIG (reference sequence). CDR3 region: CAWSAGTSGGVNRDTQYF. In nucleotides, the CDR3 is TGTGCCTGGAGTGCAGGGACTAGCGGGGGGGTTAATAGAGATACGCAGTATTTT.

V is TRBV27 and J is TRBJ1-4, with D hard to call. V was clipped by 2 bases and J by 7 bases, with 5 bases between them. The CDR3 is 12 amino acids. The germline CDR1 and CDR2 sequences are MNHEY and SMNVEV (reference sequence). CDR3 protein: CASSLPSEKLFF. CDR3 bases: TGTGCCAGCAGTTTACCCAGTGAAAAACTGTTTTTT.

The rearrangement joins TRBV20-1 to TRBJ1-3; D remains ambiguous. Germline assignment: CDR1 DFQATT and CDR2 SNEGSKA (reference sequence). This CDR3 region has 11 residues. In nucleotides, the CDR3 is TGCCTGTTCGCGTCTGGAAACACCATATATTTT. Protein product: CLFASGNTIYF.

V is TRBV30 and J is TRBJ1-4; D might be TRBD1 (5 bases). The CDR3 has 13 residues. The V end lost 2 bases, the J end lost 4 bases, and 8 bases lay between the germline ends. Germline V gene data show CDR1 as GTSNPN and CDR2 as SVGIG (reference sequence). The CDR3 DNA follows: TGTGCCTGGAGTAGTCAGGGTAATGAAAAACTGTTTTTT. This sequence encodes CAWSSQGNEKLFF.

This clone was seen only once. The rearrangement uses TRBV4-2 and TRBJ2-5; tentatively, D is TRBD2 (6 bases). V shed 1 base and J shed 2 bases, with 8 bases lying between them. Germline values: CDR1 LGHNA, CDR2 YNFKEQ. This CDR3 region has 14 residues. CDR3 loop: CASSQAAGQETQYF. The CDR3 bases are TGTGCCAGCAGCCAAGCCGCGGGGCAAGAGACCCAGTACTTC.